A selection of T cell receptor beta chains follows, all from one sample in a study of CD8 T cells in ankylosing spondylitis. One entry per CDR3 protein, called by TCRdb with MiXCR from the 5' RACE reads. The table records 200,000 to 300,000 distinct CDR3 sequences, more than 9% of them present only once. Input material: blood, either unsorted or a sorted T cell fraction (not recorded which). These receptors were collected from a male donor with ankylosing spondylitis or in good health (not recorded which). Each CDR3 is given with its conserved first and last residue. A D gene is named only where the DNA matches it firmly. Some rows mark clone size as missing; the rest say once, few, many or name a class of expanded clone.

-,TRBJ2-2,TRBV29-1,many,-,CSGKMTDRTPGSCFF
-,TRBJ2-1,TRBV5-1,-,TGCGCCAGCAGCTTCCCAGGCGGGTCCTCCTACAATGAGCAGTTCTTC,CASSFPGGSSYNEQFF
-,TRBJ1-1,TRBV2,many,TGTGCCAGCAGGGGAGCAGGGACACGGAACACTGAAGCTTTCTTT,CASRGAGTRNTEAFF
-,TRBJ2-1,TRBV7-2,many,TGTGCCAGCAGCTTATCCCCATGGAGCTCCTACAATGAGCAGTTCTTC,CASSLSPWSSYNEQFF
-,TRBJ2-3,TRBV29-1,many,TGCAGCGTTCATTCTGGGCCTAGCACAGATACGCAGTATTTT,CSVHSGPSTDTQYF
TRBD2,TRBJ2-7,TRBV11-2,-,TGTGCCAGCAGCTTCACTAGCGGTTCCTACGAGCAGTACTTC,CASSFTSGSYEQYF
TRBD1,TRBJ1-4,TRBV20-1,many,TGCAGTGCAGCGGACAGGTCTAATGAAAAACTGTTTTTT,CSAADRSNEKLFF
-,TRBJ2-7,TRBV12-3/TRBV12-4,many,TGTGCCAGCGGGGACGGAAGCTACGAGCAGTACTTC,CASGDGSYEQYF
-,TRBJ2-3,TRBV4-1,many,TGCGCCAGCAGCCCCTTCCCGTTGGCGGCGGCAGATACGCAGTATTTT,CASSPFPLAAADTQYF
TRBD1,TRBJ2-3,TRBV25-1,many,TGTGCCAGTACCGGGACAGGATTTTCGGATACGCAGTATTTT,CASTGTGFSDTQYF
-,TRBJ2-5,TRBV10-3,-,TGTGCCATCAGTGAATCCGTCGAGACCCAGTACTTC,CAISESVETQYF
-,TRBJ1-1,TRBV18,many,TGTGCCAGCTCATCCTCCCGAGAAGGGGAAGCTTTCTTT,CASSSSREGEAFF
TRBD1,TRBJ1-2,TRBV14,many,TGTGCCAGCAGCCCGACCCCCGGGACAGGGGAGGCCAACTATGGCTACACCTTC,CASSPTPGTGEANYGYTF
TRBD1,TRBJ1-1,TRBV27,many,TGTGCCAGCAGTCCCGACAGGGGCGCTGAAGCTTTCTTT,CASSPDRGAEAFF
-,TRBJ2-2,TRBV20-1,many,TGCAGTGCTCGGGACTCCCCGGGGAGCGGGGAGCTGTTTTTT,CSARDSPGSGELFF
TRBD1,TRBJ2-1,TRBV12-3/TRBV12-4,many,TGTGCCAGCAGTCCCCAATCCGACAGGGTCGAGCAGTTCTTC,CASSPQSDRVEQFF
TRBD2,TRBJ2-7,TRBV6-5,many,TGTGCCAGCAGTTTCACTAGCGGGAGTATCCACGAGCAGTACTTC,CASSFTSGSIHEQYF
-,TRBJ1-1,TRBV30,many,TGTGCCTGGAGTGTACGAAAGAACACTGAAGCTTTCTTT,CAWSVRKNTEAFF
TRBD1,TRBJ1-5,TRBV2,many,TGTGCCAGCAGTGGAGGGGACAGGGGCCCTTCGCAGCCCCAGCATTTT,CASSGGDRGPSQPQHF
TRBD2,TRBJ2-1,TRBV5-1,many,TGCGCCAGCAGCCCGGATAGCGGGTGGACCTACAATGAGCAGTTCTTC,CASSPDSGWTYNEQFF
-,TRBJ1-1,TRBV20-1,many,TGCAGTGCTTCGGGTGGGGGCATGAACACTGAAGCTTTCTTT,CSASGGGMNTEAFF
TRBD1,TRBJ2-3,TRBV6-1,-,TGTGCCAGCAGCCCCGACAGGGGGCGTAGAGATACGCAGTATTTT,CASSPDRGRRDTQYF
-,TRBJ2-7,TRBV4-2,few,TGTGCCAGCAGCCAAGATCAGGGCTACGAGCAGTACTTC,CASSQDQGYEQYF
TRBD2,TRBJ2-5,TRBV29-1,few,TGCAGCGCATCACGGGGGGAAGAGACCCAGTACTTC,CSASRGEETQYF
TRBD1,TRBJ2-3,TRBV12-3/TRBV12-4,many,TGTGCCAGCAGTTTAGGGGGGACAGCCACGACAGATACGCAGTATTTT,CASSLGGTATTDTQYF
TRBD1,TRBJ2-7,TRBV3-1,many,TGTGCCAGCAGCCGAGGGACAGGCGTAACCTACGAGCAGTACTTC,CASSRGTGVTYEQYF
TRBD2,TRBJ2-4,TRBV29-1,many,TGCAGCGTCTATAGCGGGAGGGAAAACATTCAGTACTTC,CSVYSGRENIQYF
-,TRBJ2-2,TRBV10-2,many,TGCGCCAGCAGTGAGTCGCAAAAGTTAGGCGGGGAGCTGTTTTTT,CASSESQKLGGELFF
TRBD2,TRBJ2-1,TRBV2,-,TGTGCCAGCAGCCTCAGGGAGGGAATATACAATGAGCAGTTCTTC,CASSLREGIYNEQFF
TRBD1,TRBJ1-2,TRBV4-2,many,TGTGCCAGCAGCCAAGGGCAGAGACAGGGGATCTGGGGCTACACCTTC,CASSQGQRQGIWGYTF
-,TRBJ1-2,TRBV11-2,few,TGTGCCAGCAGCTTATCCTCGGTGTCAACAGGGTCCGTGCGGGGCTACACCTTC,CASSLSSVSTGSVRGYTF
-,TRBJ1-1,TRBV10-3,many,TGTGCCATCAGTGAGTCTAGCCCTACCGGGGGGACTGAAGCTTTCTTT,CAISESSPTGGTEAFF
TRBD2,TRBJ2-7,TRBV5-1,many,TGCGCCAGCAGCCCGGGACTAGCGGGAGGAATCTACGAGCAGTACTTC,CASSPGLAGGIYEQYF
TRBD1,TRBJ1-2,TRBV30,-,TGTGCCTGGAGGGGACAGGGGGCGCGGTTCTATGGCTACACCTTC,CAWRGQGARFYGYTF
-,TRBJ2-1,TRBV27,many,TGTGCCAGCAGTTTCACAACGGATCCTTACAATGAGCAGTTCTTC,CASSFTTDPYNEQFF
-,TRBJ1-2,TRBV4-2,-,TGTGCCAGCAGCCTGATTCAGGGAGTCGATGGAAATTATGGCTACACCTTC,CASSLIQGVDGNYGYTF
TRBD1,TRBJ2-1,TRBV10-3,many,TGTGCCATCACCCCCGGGACAGGGAACAAGTTCTTC,CAITPGTGNKFF
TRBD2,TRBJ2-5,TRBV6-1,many,TGTGCCAGCAGTGTGTGGCGGGAGGGTGCAGAGACCCAGTACTTC,CASSVWREGAETQYF
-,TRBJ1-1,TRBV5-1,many,TGCGCCAGCAGTAACGGACCGGGCAAGATGAACACTGAAGCTTTCTTT,CASSNGPGKMNTEAFF
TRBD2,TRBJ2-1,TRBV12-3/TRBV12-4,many,TGTGCCAGCAGTCCCCTTACTAGCGGGCTCTACAATGAGCAGTTCTTC,CASSPLTSGLYNEQFF
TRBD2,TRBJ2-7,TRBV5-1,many,TGCGCCAGCAGGCAAAGTAGCGGGGGGCCAAGAAGCGAGCAGTACTTC,CASRQSSGGPRSEQYF
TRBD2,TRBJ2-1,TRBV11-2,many,TGTGCCAGCAGCCCGCTGGTGGGACTAGCGGCGAATGAGCAGTTCTTC,CASSPLVGLAANEQFF
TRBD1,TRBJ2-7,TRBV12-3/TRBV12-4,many,TGTGCCAGCGGGAAAGACAGGGGACTCGGCGAGCAGTACTTC,CASGKDRGLGEQYF
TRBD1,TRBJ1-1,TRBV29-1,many,TGCAGCGTCGGAACGACAGGGAAGAGCACTGAAGCTTTCTTT,CSVGTTGKSTEAFF
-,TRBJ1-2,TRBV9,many,TGTGCCAGCAGCGCCGGACAGTCACATAACTATGGCTACACCTTC,CASSAGQSHNYGYTF
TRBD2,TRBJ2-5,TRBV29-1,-,TGCAGCGTTGAACATCTCCTAGCGGGAGGGCCTGAGACCCAGTACTTC,CSVEHLLAGGPETQYF
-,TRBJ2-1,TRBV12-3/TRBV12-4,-,TGTGCCAGCACCCTTACGGGTTTGGGTTACAATGAGCAGTTCTTC,CASTLTGLGYNEQFF
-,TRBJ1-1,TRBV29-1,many,TGCAGCGCCGGAACCCCGACAGGCCCATCAGAAGCTTTCTTT,CSAGTPTGPSEAFF
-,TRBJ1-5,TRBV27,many,TGTGCCAGCAGTTTTGTCGGCCAGCCCCAGCATTTT,CASSFVGQPQHF
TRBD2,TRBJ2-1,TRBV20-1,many,TGCAGTGCTGCCAAACTAGCGGGAACGAATGAGCAGTTCTTC,CSAAKLAGTNEQFF